These 20 T cell receptor beta chains came from one sample sequenced in a study of response to subunit inactivated influenza vaccine. TCRdb analysed the RT-PCR reads with MiXCR anew, one entry per CDR3 protein. Altogether roughly 160,000 distinct CDR3 sequences are present, about 10% being singletons, with the ten largest covering around 35%. Sequenced material: CD8+ T cells sorted from PBMCs, taken less than 30 months after vaccination. The receptors come from a man between 50 and 70 years old who received an inactivated influenza vaccine.

The CDR3 loop reads CASSLQQGADGTDTQYF. In nucleotides, the CDR3 is TGTGCCAGCAGCCTACAACAGGGGGCGGATGGCACAGATACGCAGTATTTT. The chain carries TRBV7-9 and TRBJ2-3; TRBD1 matches 9 bases. The CDR3 loop spans 17 amino acids. V lost 5 bases and J lost 1; bases outside the gene matches: 10. In germline, CDR1 is SEHNR, CDR2 FQNEAQ (reference sequence).

This clonotype has a handful of counts. The chain employs TRBV4-3 and TRBJ2-7; D not certain. V was trimmed by 1 base and J by 0 bases, leaving 10 bases between them. CDR3 length: 15 residues. Looked up from germline, CDR1 is LGHNA and CDR2 is YSLEER. The CDR3 coding sequence is TGCGCCAGCAGCCAAGGACTGCCTAACTCCTACGAGCAGTACTTC. It codes for CASSQGLPNSYEQYF.

This clonotype was detected ten times or more. The chain uses TRBV24-1 and TRBJ2-4; D not certain. This CDR3 contains 11 residues. Germline V lookup: CDR1 KGHDR, CDR2 SFDVKD. Trimming took off 9 bases at V and 3 bases at J, with 5 bases between the two ends. This chain's CDR3 is CATGFKNIQYF. DNA for the CDR3: TGTGCCACCGGCTTCAAAAACATTCAGTACTTC.

This clonotype has only a few counts. V and J are TRBV27 and TRBJ1-2; 8 positions agree with TRBD1. Germline V gives CDR1 MNHEY, CDR2 SMNVEV (reference sequence). The CDR3 loop spans 15 amino acids. V dropped 1 base and J dropped 2; count of bases not matched to a gene: 3. This CDR3 is CASSLWAGGNYGYTF. CDR3 coding DNA: TGTGCCAGCAGTTTATGGGCAGGGGGCAACTATGGCTACACCTTC.

This chain joins TRBV28 and TRBJ1-2; 9 nucleotides line up with TRBD1. CDR1 MDHEN and CDR2 SYDVKM come from the germline V gene. CDR3 length: 13 residues. The V segment lost 5 bases and the J segment 7 bases; nucleotides outside the gene matches: 5. The CDR3 DNA reads as TGTGCCAGCAGTCCACAGGGGGCGGGTGGCTACACCTTC. This sequence encodes CASSPQGAGGYTF.

This clonotype was observed a handful of times. The gene calls are TRBV11-2 and TRBJ2-1; a possible D gene is TRBD2 (6 bases). Germline assignment: CDR1 SGHAT and CDR2 FQNNGV. V was clipped by 2 bases and J by 4 bases, with 24 bases between them. The CDR3 is 19 residues long. The chain's CDR3 is CASSLNGQLRAGAYNEQFF. CDR3 DNA sequence: TGTGCCAGCAGCTTAAACGGGCAACTGCGAGCGGGTGCTTACAATGAGCAGTTCTTC.

This clonotype was detected only a few times. This chain uses TRBV12-3 or TRBV12-4 with TRBJ2-3, with 7 bases matching TRBD2. V shed 4 bases, J shed 0 bases, and the junction held 7 bases outside the gene matches. The CDR3 length is 16 residues. The CDR3 reads CASSWPAGLSTDTQYF. The CDR3 coding sequence is TGTGCCAGCAGTTGGCCCGCGGGACTAAGCACAGATACGCAGTATTTT.

The rearrangement joins TRBV19 to TRBJ2-7; TRBD1 matches 7 bases. Germline loops: CDR1 LNHDA, CDR2 SQIVND (reference sequence). The CDR3 length is 15 residues. V trimming: 5 bases; J trimming: 0 bases; junction bases outside the gene matches: 7. The CDR3 sequence is CASSARDSLSYEQYF. CDR3 DNA: TGTGCCAGTAGTGCCAGGGACAGCCTCTCCTACGAGCAGTACTTC.

In this sample, this clonotype turned up a few times. This chain links TRBV10-3 with TRBJ1-2; 10 bases map to TRBD1. This CDR3 has 15 residues. The germline CDR1 and CDR2 sequences are ENHRY and SYGVKD. J was trimmed by 4 bases and V by 4 bases; bases with no gene match: 6. CDR3 residues: CAISGNWDRGYGYTF. CDR3 bases: TGTGCCATCAGTGGAAATTGGGACAGGGGCTATGGCTACACCTTC.

This clonotype turned up a few times. This sequence joins TRBV19 and TRBJ2-7; D is possibly TRBD1 (5 bases). The CDR3 is made up of 15 amino acids. V was pared by 3 bases and J by 2 bases, with 14 bases between. Per germline, CDR1 LNHDA and CDR2 SQIVND (reference sequence). Here the CDR3 reads CASSIFQGTTYEQYF. The CDR3 DNA reads TGTGCCAGTAGTATCTTCCAGGGAACCACCTACGAGCAGTACTTC.

This chain joins TRBV6-1 and TRBJ2-2, with D possibly TRBD1 on 6 matching bases. V lost 2 bases, J lost 1 base, and 20 bases lay in between. CDR3 length: 19 amino acids. Germline V CDR1 and CDR2: MNHNS, SASEGT. As DNA, the CDR3 is TGTGCCAGCAGTGAACCAACACAGGGTACGGGGCTGAACACCGGGGAGCTGTTTTTT. Amino acids: CASSEPTQGTGLNTGELFF.

This clonotype was seen a handful of times. V gene TRBV9 combines with J gene TRBJ1-2, with a tentative D call TRBD1 (6 bases). This CDR3 is built from 14 residues. Germline V lookup: CDR1 SGDLS, CDR2 YYNGEE. V was clipped by 0 bases and J by 5 bases, with 11 bases between them. CDR3 in amino acids: CASSVAGTPYGYTF. CDR3 nucleotides: TGTGCCAGCAGCGTAGCCGGGACACCATATGGCTACACCTTC.

This clonotype was found many times. This chain uses TRBV4-3 with TRBJ2-3; no definite D call. Germline V gene lookup returns CDR1 LGHNA and CDR2 YSLEER. Between the trimmed V and J ends, which lost 2 bases and 2 bases, there was a span of 17 bases. CDR3 size: 17 residues. The CDR3 sequence: CASSQLHVSPTTDTQYF. In DNA, the CDR3 is TGCGCCAGCAGCCAACTCCACGTATCCCCCACCACAGATACGCAGTATTTT.

The chain uses TRBV27 and TRBJ2-7; 12 nucleotides align to TRBD2. The germline V gene encodes CDR1 MNHEY and CDR2 SMNVEV (reference sequence). The V gene end was trimmed by 5 bases and the J gene end by 5 bases; junction bases not matched to a gene: 10. The CDR3 spans 16 residues. In DNA form, the CDR3 reads TGTGCCAGCAGTGAACTAGCGGGGGGCCCGTTAGACGAGCAGTACTTC. It yields the protein CASSELAGGPLDEQYF.

This clonotype was recorded many times. The chain is built from TRBV29-1 and TRBJ2-2, with 7 bases fitting TRBD1. With V trimmed by 5 bases and J by 5 bases, 2 bases remained unmatched. The CDR3 covers 12 residues. Germline CDR1 SQVTM, CDR2 ANQGSEA. The DNA of the CDR3 is TGCAGCGTTCAGGGACAGACCGGGGAGCTGTTTTTT. Its translation is CSVQGQTGELFF.

V is TRBV4-2 and J is TRBJ1-2; weak D call: TRBD1 (5 bases). There are 13 residues in the CDR3. Deletions cut 5 bases from V and 4 bases from J, with 11 bases between. Germline V gives CDR1 LGHNA, CDR2 YNFKEQ. The CDR3 here is CASSKGGVYGYTF. The CDR3 DNA sequence: TGTGCCAGCAGCAAAGGAGGGGTCTATGGCTACACCTTC.

This clonotype has only a few counts. The chain combines TRBV11-3 with TRBJ2-1; D is undetermined. Trimming left V 1 base short and J 0 bases short, with 13 bases between. This CDR3 comprises 17 residues. Germline CDR1 and CDR2: SGHNT and YENEEA. The CDR3 reads CASSLGNGLSSYNEQFF. In nucleotides, the CDR3 is TGTGCCAGCAGCTTAGGGAACGGTCTCAGCTCCTACAATGAGCAGTTCTTC.

This clonotype was detected ten times or more. The chain recombines TRBV5-6 with TRBJ2-3; the D gene is possibly TRBD2 (5 bases). Germline CDR1 SGHDT, CDR2 YYEEEE. The CDR3 has 13 residues. The V and J ends lost 4 bases and 15 bases respectively, with 21 bases between them. Here the CDR3 reads CASSGGPLGPRYF. DNA for the CDR3: TGTGCCAGCAGCGGCGGCCCACTAGGGCCTCGCTATTTT.

The chain couples TRBV15 to TRBJ2-1; D may be TRBD2 (7 bases). Germline V gene data show CDR1 as LNHNV and CDR2 as YYDKDF (reference sequence). The CDR3 is 17 residues long. The ends were cut back, 0 bases at V and 3 bases at J, with 15 bases in the middle. The CDR3 loop is CATSREWRGGRYNEQFF. The CDR3 DNA follows: TGTGCCACCAGCAGAGAGTGGAGGGGGGGACGCTACAATGAGCAGTTCTTC.

The chain has TRBV20-1 and TRBJ2-7; a possible D gene is TRBD1 (5 bases). Germline values: CDR1 DFQATT, CDR2 SNEGSKA (reference sequence). Trimming pared 0 bases from V and 4 bases from J, leaving 13 bases between. CDR3 size: 14 residues. The CDR3 here is CSARDQVRVYEQYF. The CDR3 DNA reads as TGCAGTGCTAGAGATCAAGTCAGGGTTTACGAGCAGTACTTC.